This record concerns one T cell receptor beta chain sequence. Its antigen is still unknown. Per-base qualities were not stored, and no clone one base away is much larger. The immunoSEQ Assay, a bias-controlled multiplex PCR, was used to amplify TCRbeta CDR3 regions from genomic DNA. Regarding the original processing steps: The number of nucleated cells in each sample was estimated by amplification of reference gene primers within the assay. To quantify the absolute abundance of each unique TCRbeta CDR3 rearrangement, sequence reads were collapsed and filtered. For each sample, productive Simpson clonality was calculated by taking the square root of Simpson's diversity index across productive rearrangements. This is the immuneACCESS table as TCRdb keeps it, with only in-frame sequences that have V and J called. A part of the clones is gone; compared with another copy, unresolved V genes explain less than half, and the rest is unexplained. V and J calls and clone size are those listed in that table; D and trimming were worked out from the DNA. Across this sample there are some 240,000 clones, with about nine tenths seen only once. In total, the top ten clones hold around 6% of the sample.

Another Seattle source contributed samples from volunteer blood donors who had recovered from COVID-19. Collaborating institutions collected whole blood in K2EDTA tubes following their own protocols. Collaborator samples were shipped for TCRbeta analysis as frozen whole blood, isolated PBMCs, or DNA extracted from either sample type. The record originates from a study of blood T cell repertoires in COVID-19 (dated by TCRdb to 2020 to 2022). Notes on the research overall: Samples covering the acute and convalescent phases of COVID-19 were provided by collaborators in the United States, Italy and Spain. The dataset comprised deeply sampled blood TCRbeta repertoires from subjects exposed to, actively infected with, or recovered from COVID-19. The material from the prospective study consisted of cDNA or gDNA derived from T cells, B-cell-depleted T cells, or PBMCs. HLA class I and class II types, where available, came from metadata supplied by the sample provider rather than from assay-based typing. The sample metadata nearly always contained a de-identified subject ID, COVID-19 status, age in years and sex. A freely available public database, intended as a resource for researchers studying the immune response to SARS-CoV-2, is where the repertoires were released. The samples were drawn from the first 160 participants of the ongoing ImmuneRACE study and from over a thousand subjects provided by 6 global collaborators.

General study outcomes and caveats: Clinical and demographic metadata were provided uncurated, with the amount varying by source and participant.

The TCR comes from a man in his 60s who had recovered from COVID-19. Sequenced input: peripheral blood.

The CDR3 in this case is CASSLAGVPSEQYF. The bases are TGTGCCAGCAGTTTAGCGGGAGTGCCCAGCGAGCAGTACTTC. The chain joins TRBV5-6 to TRBJ2-7; TRBD2 fits 9 bases in the junction. CDR1 and CDR2, per the germline V gene, are SGHDT and YYEEEE. The CDR3 has 14 amino acids, counting the end cysteine and phenylalanine. CDR3 DNA is the only sequence kept; it has 42 bases, read in frame from the first base. For this chain, trimming is 5 bases at the V end and 6 bases at the J end, and the number of junction bases without a gene match is 9.